The rows below give T cell receptor beta chains drawn from one sample of a study of cytomegalovirus exposure and HLA in healthy donors. Here immunoSEQ multiplex PCR was the method, and the copy in TCRdb shows in-frame clones only, minus some. In the table there are approximately 98,000 clones, 70% to 85% of which are singletons. Sequenced input: PBMCs. These receptors came from a woman younger than 30 in good health and CMV-seronegative. Each CDR3 is given with its conserved first and last residue. D genes are given only for firm matches. Some rows have no size entry. The others give once, few or many, or a class for an expanded clone.

>-|TRBV7-2|TRBJ2-7|-
CASSFRGSTYEQYF
TGTGCCAGCAGCTTTCGGGGGTCGACCTACGAGCAGTACTTC
>once|TRBV5-1|TRBJ2-3|TRBD1
CASSTGQGTSSDTQYF
TGCGCCAGCAGCACCGGACAGGGGACAAGTTCAGATACGCAGTATTTT
>-|TRBV6-4|TRBJ2-3|TRBD2
CASSDSISGGADTQYF
TGTGCCAGCAGTGACTCAATTAGCGGGGGAGCAGATACGCAGTATTTT
>once|TRBV2|TRBJ1-4|-
CATRGAEKLFF
TGTGCCACCCGGGGGGCGGAAAAACTGTTTTTT
>-|TRBV10-2|TRBJ2-7|-
CASSDAYEQYF
TGCGCCAGCAGTGACGCCTACGAGCAGTACTTC
>-|TRBV7-3|TRBJ1-6|TRBD1
CASSLRQGVSYNSPLHF
TGTGCCAGCAGCTTACGACAGGGGGTCTCCTATAATTCACCCCTCCACTTT
>-|TRBV19|TRBJ1-4|TRBD1
CASSTGTGPAGEKLFF
TGTGCCAGTAGTACGGGGACAGGCCCGGCGGGGGAAAAACTGTTTTTT
>few|TRBV11-1|TRBJ1-3|TRBD1
CASRGQNSGNTIYF
TGTGCCAGCAGGGGACAGAACTCTGGAAACACCATATATTTT
>-|TRBV27|TRBJ1-1|TRBD1
CASSQGGNTEAFF
TGTGCCAGCAGCCAGGGGGGGAACACTGAAGCTTTCTTT
>-|TRBV29-1|TRBJ2-7|TRBD2
CSVELRGGDNYEQYF
TGCAGCGTTGAGTTACGGGGGGGGGACAACTACGAGCAGTACTTC
>-|TRBV6-5|TRBJ1-1|-
CASRRDTEAFF
TGTGCCAGCAGGAGAGACACTGAAGCTTTCTTT
>few|TRBV11-2|TRBJ1-1|-
CASSPPSGNTEAFF
TGTGCCAGCAGCCCCCCGTCAGGCAACACTGAAGCTTTCTTT
>few|TRBV5-1|TRBJ2-7|TRBD1
CASCPWDRIDEQYF
TGCGCCAGCTGCCCTTGGGACAGGATCGACGAGCAGTACTTC
>-|TRBV7-8|TRBJ2-7|-
CASSSRGTGREQYF
TGTGCCAGCAGCTCCCGGGGGACCGGGCGCGAGCAGTACTTC
>-|TRBV4-2|TRBJ1-4|-
CASSQEVRGANEKLFF
TGTGCCAGCAGCCAAGAAGTCAGGGGTGCTAATGAAAAACTGTTTTTT
>-|TRBV21-1|TRBJ2-6|-
CASTDSESESGANVLTF
TGTGCCAGCACAGACAGCGAGAGTGAGTCTGGGGCCAACGTCCTGACTTTC
>-|TRBV28|TRBJ2-6|TRBD1
CASTPDRELLSGANVLTF
TGTGCCAGCACACCGGACAGGGAGCTTCTCTCTGGGGCCAACGTCCTGACTTTC
>once|TRBV10-3|TRBJ2-3|TRBD2
CAISEGGGGGGSDTQYF
TGTGCCATCAGTGAGGGGGGTGGTGGCGGGGGAAGCGATACGCAGTATTTT
>few|TRBV28|TRBJ1-1|-
CASSSVNTEAFF
TGTGCCAGCAGTTCGGTGAACACTGAAGCTTTCTTT
>once|TRBV6-6|TRBJ1-6|TRBD1
CASSLTGAGNSPLHF
TGTGCCAGCAGTCTGACAGGGGCGGGGAATTCACCCCTCCACTTT
>once|TRBV9|TRBJ1-1|-
CASSVVEGRVGLDTEAFF
TGTGCCAGCAGCGTAGTTGAGGGGAGGGTCGGGTTGGACACTGAAGCTTTCTTT
>-|TRBV9|TRBJ2-2|TRBD2
CASSVYPTSGGRGELFF
TGTGCCAGCAGCGTATATCCGACTAGCGGGGGGAGAGGGGAGCTGTTTTTT
>once|TRBV19|TRBJ1-5|-
CASSIRVSSQPQHF
TGTGCCAGTAGTATCAGGGTCAGCTCGCAGCCCCAGCATTTT
>-|TRBV7-9|TRBJ2-7|-
CASSFAETYEQYF
TGTGCCAGCAGCTTTGCCGAGACCTACGAGCAGTACTTC
>-|TRBV6-5|TRBJ1-1|TRBD1
CASRQGGLSSPEAFF
TGTGCCAGCCGACAGGGAGGATTGTCCTCTCCTGAAGCTTTCTTT
>-|TRBV4-2|TRBJ2-3|TRBD2
CASSQGAGGLDTQYF
TGTGCCAGCAGCCAAGGGGCGGGGGGGCTTGATACGCAGTATTTT
>-|TRBV11-3|TRBJ2-1|TRBD1
CASSHGTGGDEQFF
TGTGCCAGCAGCCACGGGACAGGGGGCGATGAGCAGTTCTTC
>-|TRBV7-3|TRBJ2-1|TRBD2
CASSSSLAGGRNEQFF
TGTGCCAGCAGCTCAAGCCTAGCGGGGGGGCGCAATGAGCAGTTCTTC
>once|TRBV9|TRBJ2-7|TRBD2
CASSRNLAGGDSGQYF
TGTGCCAGCAGCCGAAACTTAGCGGGGGGCGATTCAGGGCAGTACTTC
>-|TRBV13|TRBJ1-3|-
CASSLRDTDLSGNTIYF
TGTGCCAGCAGCTTACGGGACACTGACCTCTCTGGAAACACCATATATTTT
>once|TRBV5-5|TRBJ1-5|-
CASSLGGSFNQPQHF
TGTGCCAGCAGCTTGGGAGGGTCATTCAATCAGCCCCAGCATTTT
>-|TRBV28|TRBJ1-3|-
CASYSRPGSGNTIYF
TGTGCCAGTTACAGTCGGCCAGGGTCCGGAAACACCATATATTTT
>-|TRBV7-9|TRBJ1-1|-
CASSLIQGSTEAFF
TGTGCCAGCAGCTTAATTCAGGGTAGCACTGAAGCTTTCTTT
>-|TRBV5-1|TRBJ2-1|-
CASSPPGAYNEQFF
TGCGCCAGCAGCCCCCCAGGGGCTTACAATGAGCAGTTCTTC
>-|TRBV6-5|TRBJ2-5|-
CASSYSPGLQETQYF
TGTGCCAGCAGTTACAGTCCAGGGCTGCAAGAGACCCAGTACTTC
>once|TRBV19|TRBJ2-7|-
CASRTTGRSSYEQYF
TGTGCCAGTAGGACGACAGGGAGGAGCTCCTACGAGCAGTACTTC
>-|TRBV7-8|TRBJ1-6|-
CASSPLWRDSPLHF
TGTGCCAGCAGCCCCCTATGGAGGGATTCACCCCTCCACTTT